Sequencing of this TCR beta chain was carried out in a study of blood T cell repertoires in COVID-19. Germline loops: CDR1 MNHEY, CDR2 SMNVEV (reference sequence). V shed 9 bases, J shed 2 bases, and the junction held 12 bases outside the gene matches. CDR3 length: 15 amino acids. Libraries were prepared by immunoSEQ multiplex PCR; TCRdb keeps only in-frame clonotypes and omits some of them. This repertoire shows over 350,000 clones, approximately 90% found once; its top ten account for 4% to 5.5%. The gene calls are TRBV27 and TRBJ2-7, with 8 nucleotides matching TRBD1. The sample was peripheral blood. This TCR derives from a woman in her twenties or thirties with acute or convalescent COVID-19. CDR3 protein: CASRPRTGSTYEQYF. In DNA form, the CDR3 reads TGTGCCAGTCGGCCCCGGACAGGGAGCACCTACGAGCAGTACTTC.